This TCR beta chain is drawn from a study of T cells in tuberculosis. CDR3 length: 15 residues. Germline assignment: CDR1 LNHDA and CDR2 SQIVND (reference sequence). The junction had 5 bases not matched to a gene; V was cut back by 9 bases and J by 4 bases. Cells were sorted from thawed PBMC rested overnight and stained with GMM-loaded CD1B tetramer, viability dye and anti-CD3. C32 glucose monomycolate from Rhodococcus equi was loaded onto the CD1B tetramers. Tetramer-sorted PBMC had been CD14 monocyte-depleted before freezing. Tetramer-negative cells, roughly 100,000 per donor, were also sorted. No alpha-beta pairing information exists for these sequences. Assay: immunoSEQ multiplex PCR; the TCRdb copy retains only in-frame clones and omits some. The repertoire includes approximately 59,000 clones, about 86% of them detected once, and 9.5% to 15% sits in the top ten.

This chain uses TRBV19 with TRBJ2-6, with 11 bases matching TRBD1. This TCR was sampled from an adult woman with latent tuberculosis. What was sequenced was CD1b-GMM tetramer-negative cells sorted from PBMCs. Here the CDR3 reads CASSDRGLGANVLTF. The DNA of the CDR3 is TGTGCCAGCTCGGACAGGGGGCTAGGGGCCAACGTCCTGACTTTC.